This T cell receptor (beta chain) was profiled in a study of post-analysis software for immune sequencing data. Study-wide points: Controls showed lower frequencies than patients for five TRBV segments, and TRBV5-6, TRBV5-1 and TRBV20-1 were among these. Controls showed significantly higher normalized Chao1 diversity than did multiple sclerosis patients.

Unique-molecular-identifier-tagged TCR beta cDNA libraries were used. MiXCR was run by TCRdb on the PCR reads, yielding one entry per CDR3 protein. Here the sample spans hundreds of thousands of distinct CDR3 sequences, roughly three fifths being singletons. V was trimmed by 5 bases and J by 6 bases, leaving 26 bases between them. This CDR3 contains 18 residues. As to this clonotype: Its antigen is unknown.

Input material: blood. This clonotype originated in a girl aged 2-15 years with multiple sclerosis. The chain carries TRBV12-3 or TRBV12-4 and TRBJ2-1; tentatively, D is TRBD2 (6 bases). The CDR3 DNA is TGTGCCAGCAGTCCGCGGGGATCGGCCGATGCCCCCCGCAATGAGCAGTTCTTC. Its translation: CASSPRGSADAPRNEQFF.